Listed below are T cell receptor beta chains from one sample, sequenced in a study of T cell clonotyping in hematopoietic cell transplantation. Measured with immunoSEQ multiplex PCR; TCRdb has only the in-frame clones, and not every one. The sample includes 3,000 to 3,500 clones, over 60% of them seen just once. Sequenced here: peripheral blood mononuclear cells, sampled 30 days after allogeneic stem cell transplant. The origin of the receptors is a female patient between 25 and 45 years old who had an allogeneic stem cell transplant, so T cells may come from the graft donor. Some clones in this sample may be carry-over from other donors' samples. The CDR3 runs from the conserved cysteine through the conserved F or W. Each record gives: CDR3 length, D gene, clone size, J gene, V gene, CDR3 protein, CDR3 DNA. The D gene is left open where the match is weak. The size field is filled for only some rows; it gives once, few, many or a size class.

>10|.|.|TRBJ1-2|TRBV20-1
CSTRQDGYTF
TGCAGTACCCGACAGGACGGCTACACCTTC
>15|.|few|TRBJ2-2|TRBV19
CASKFGAGRSGELFF
TGTGCCAGTAAATTTGGGGCAGGGAGGTCCGGGGAGCTGTTTTTT
>13|.|few|TRBJ2-5|TRBV6-1
CASSWTVQETQYF
TGTGCCAGCAGTTGGACAGTCCAAGAGACCCAGTACTTC
>14|.|.|TRBJ2-1|TRBV4-1
CASSQDPGPNEQFF
TGCGCCAGCAGCCAAGATCCAGGGCCCAATGAGCAGTTCTTC
>18|TRBD2|few|TRBJ2-1|TRBV7-9
CASSRRTSGGAFHNEQFF
TGTGCCAGCAGCCGTCGGACTAGCGGGGGGGCCTTCCACAATGAGCAGTTCTTC
>15|TRBD1|once|TRBJ1-2|TRBV19
CASSKTGQAVYGYTF
TGTGCCAGTAGTAAAACGGGACAGGCAGTCTATGGCTACACCTTC
>15|.|.|TRBJ1-5|TRBV30
CAWSRAIGGNQPQHF
TGTGCCTGGAGTCGGGCGATTGGCGGCAATCAGCCCCAGCATTTT
>16|TRBD1|.|TRBJ2-1|TRBV13
CASSPPRGRGRDEQFF
TGTGCCAGCAGCCCGCCGAGGGGCAGGGGGCGAGATGAGCAGTTCTTC
>12|.|few|TRBJ1-1|TRBV19
CASSWDPQKAFF
TGTGCCAGTAGTTGGGACCCGCAAAAAGCTTTCTTT
>15|TRBD1|.|TRBJ1-5|TRBV6-5
CASRPPTGVLQPQHF
TGTGCCAGCAGGCCCCCTACAGGGGTTCTTCAGCCCCAGCATTTT
>14|TRBD2|once|TRBJ2-1|TRBV5-1
CASSLREVFSEQFF
TGCGCCAGCAGCTTGCGGGAGGTCTTTTCTGAGCAGTTCTTC
>16|.|.|TRBJ1-2|TRBV2
CASSDRRTAQTGGYTF
TGTGCCAGCAGCGATAGGAGGACGGCGCAAACGGGTGGCTACACCTTC
>14|TRBD1|few|TRBJ1-4|TRBV29-1
CSAYKTGRIEKLFF
TGCAGCGCTTATAAGACAGGGAGGATAGAAAAACTGTTTTTT
>16|TRBD2|.|TRBJ2-5|TRBV2
CASSEGSGGYQETQYF
TGTGCCAGCAGTGAGGGGAGCGGGGGGTACCAAGAGACCCAGTACTTC
>15|TRBD1|.|TRBJ2-7|TRBV6-5
CASSSPGQGVYEQYF
TGTGCCAGCAGTTCCCCGGGACAGGGGGTCTACGAGCAGTACTTC
>13|.|few|TRBJ1-1|TRBV2
CASSAALNTEAFF
TGTGCCAGCAGTGCAGCCCTCAACACTGAAGCTTTCTTT
>17|.|.|TRBJ2-7|TRBV7-2
CASSLGSGAVGPYEQYF
TGTGCCAGCAGCTTAGGGTCGGGCGCGGTGGGACCCTACGAGCAGTACTTC
>14|TRBD1|.|TRBJ1-5|TRBV5-1
CASSMGTGAEPQHF
TGCGCCAGCAGCATGGGGACAGGGGCAGAGCCCCAGCATTTT
>16|TRBD2|.|TRBJ2-2|TRBV9
CASSVVRGGRAGELFF
TGTGCCAGCAGCGTAGTACGCGGGGGTCGCGCCGGGGAGCTGTTTTTT
>15|.|few|TRBJ1-5|TRBV19
CASSPGARGNQPQHF
TGTGCCAGTAGCCCCGGGGCTCGGGGCAATCAGCCCCAGCATTTT
>15|.|.|TRBJ2-3|TRBV5-1
CASSSPLGAADTQYF
TGCGCCAGCAGCTCTCCGCTGGGTGCGGCAGATACGCAGTATTTT
>16|.|.|TRBJ1-1|TRBV6-5
CASSYWTGSSLTEAFF
TGTGCCAGCAGTTACTGGACCGGGTCATCCCTCACTGAAGCTTTCTTT
>14|TRBD1|once|TRBJ1-2|TRBV19
CASTPTTGNYGYTF
TGTGCCAGTACCCCGACGACAGGGAACTATGGCTACACCTTC
>13|.|.|TRBJ2-5|TRBV7-3
CASSLNIPTEKYF
TGTGCCAGCAGCTTAAACATACCAACCGAAAAGTACTTC
>14|.|.|TRBJ2-3|TRBV4-1
CASSLRLGTDTQYF
TGCGCCAGCAGTCTAAGACTGGGCACAGATACGCAGTATTTT
>18|.|.|TRBJ2-5|TRBV5-1
CASSANLQVPGGQETQYF
TGCGCCAGCAGCGCGAATTTACAGGTCCCCGGGGGCCAAGAGACCCAGTACTTC
>16|.|.|TRBJ2-7|TRBV5-1
CASTPGGSTLPYEQYF
TGCGCCAGCACCCCAGGAGGCAGTACCCTCCCTTACGAGCAGTACTTC
>12|.|few|TRBJ2-5|TRBV14
CASSAPLETQYF
TGTGCCAGCAGCGCCCCTCTTGAGACCCAGTACTTC
>14|TRBD1|.|TRBJ2-5|TRBV5-1
CASSGGQGQETQYF
TGCGCCAGCAGCGGGGGACAGGGCCAAGAGACCCAGTACTTC
>16|TRBD1|.|TRBJ2-5|TRBV27
CASSHSRGLLGETQYF
TGTGCCAGCAGCCATAGCAGGGGGCTCTTGGGAGAGACCCAGTACTTC
>15|.|.|TRBJ1-4|TRBV7-9
CASSPPDRTGEKLFF
TGTGCCAGCAGCCCCCCGGACAGAACGGGTGAAAAACTGTTTTTT
>14|TRBD1|.|TRBJ2-5|TRBV4-3
CASSQTQGQETQYF
TGCGCCAGCAGCCAAACACAGGGGCAAGAGACCCAGTACTTC
>14|.|.|TRBJ2-1|TRBV5-5
CASSYASKQNEQFF
TGTGCCAGCAGCTACGCCTCCAAGCAAAATGAGCAGTTCTTC
>14|.|medium-sized|TRBJ2-7|TRBV2
CASTSGLDSYEQYF
TGTGCCAGCACCTCGGGACTGGATTCCTACGAGCAGTACTTC
>12|TRBD1|.|TRBJ2-7|TRBV29-1
CSVEGQKSEQYF
TGCAGCGTTGAGGGACAGAAGTCCGAGCAGTACTTC
>12|.|medium-sized|TRBJ2-7|TRBV7-9
CASRRGDHEQYF
TGTGCCAGCAGGAGAGGGGACCACGAGCAGTACTTC
>16|.|.|TRBJ2-3|TRBV7-9
CASSREGTAATDTQYF
TGTGCCAGCAGCCGAGAGGGGACGGCAGCCACAGATACGCAGTATTTT
>18|.|.|TRBJ1-3|TRBV5-1
CASSLVVPAGLDGNTIYF
TGCGCCAGCAGCTTGGTAGTCCCCGCAGGGCTGGACGGAAACACCATATATTTT
>12|.|.|TRBJ1-2|TRBV6-5
CASRLGNYGYTF
TGTGCCAGCAGACTTGGGAACTATGGCTACACCTTC
>16|TRBD1|few|TRBJ1-6|TRBV7-9
CASSLVTTGGGSPLHF
TGTGCCAGCAGCTTAGTTACCACAGGGGGCGGATCACCCCTCCACTTT
>13|.|once|TRBJ1-1|TRBV13
CASTRGGNTEAFF
TGTGCCAGCACCCGCGGGGGTAACACTGAAGCTTTCTTT